The rows below give T cell receptor beta chains drawn from one sample of a study of control samples from healthy donors and cancer patients. Here immunoSEQ multiplex PCR was the method, and the copy in TCRdb shows in-frame clones only, minus some. In the table there are 120,000 or so clones, around 94% of which are singletons. The sample was PBMCs. These TCRs come from a man older than 75 with head and neck cancer. Both conserved end residues are part of each CDR3. A D gene is named only where the DNA matches it firmly. For some rows the clone size is stated as once, few or many, or as a class when expanded; others skip it.

V gene,D gene,clone size,J gene,CDR3 DNA,CDR3 protein
TRBV19,.,.,TRBJ1-2,TGTGCCAGTAGTATGATCGACCGAGGGAAGATCCCTAGCTATGGCTACACCTTC,CASSMIDRGKIPSYGYTF
TRBV7-9,TRBD1,.,TRBJ2-5,TGTGCCAGCAACCAGTGGGACAGGGCCCAAGAGACCCAGTACTTC,CASNQWDRAQETQYF
TRBV5-4,.,.,TRBJ1-1,TGTGCCAGCAGCCCTGGGAGGGGCGCGCTTCCTTTCTTT,CASSPGRGALPFF
TRBV29-1,.,.,TRBJ1-1,TGCAGCGCTACCGGGACCCTGGGAAGAGGGGACACTGAAGCTTTCTTT,CSATGTLGRGDTEAFF
TRBV5-4,.,once,TRBJ1-6,TGTGCCAGCAGCTTGTTCGCTCACAAGGGGGACTCACCCCTCCACTTT,CASSLFAHKGDSPLHF
TRBV14,TRBD1,.,TRBJ1-2,TGTGCCAGCAGCCGCCTACTACAGGGGGCCCCTTCCTATGGATACACCTTC,CASSRLLQGAPSYGYTF
TRBV5-5,.,.,TRBJ2-3,TGTGCCAGCAGCTTGACCATAGATACGCAGTATTTT,CASSLTIDTQYF
TRBV18,TRBD1,.,TRBJ1-3,TGTGCCAGCTCACCCGGGACAGTCGGAAACACCATATATTTT,CASSPGTVGNTIYF
TRBV12-3/TRBV12-4,.,.,TRBJ2-5,TGTGCCAGCAGTTTAAGGGAGACCCAGTACTTC,CASSLRETQYF
TRBV5-6,.,.,TRBJ1-2,TGTGCCAGCAGCCGTCTCAGGCTCACCTATGGCTACACCTTC,CASSRLRLTYGYTF
TRBV2,.,.,TRBJ1-2,TGTGCCAGCTCCCAGCGAGATGGCTACACCTTC,CASSQRDGYTF
TRBV6-5,.,once,TRBJ2-7,TGTGCCAGCAGTTACTCAGGGGCGAGACCCGGCTACGAGCAGTACTTC,CASSYSGARPGYEQYF
TRBV6-6,.,.,TRBJ1-4,TGTGCCAGCAGTTACTCCGGGGGGGCGGGTGAAAAACTGTTTTTT,CASSYSGGAGEKLFF
TRBV25-1,.,.,TRBJ1-3,TGTGCCAGCAGTGAATTTGGAAACACCATATATTTT,CASSEFGNTIYF
TRBV5-6,.,.,TRBJ2-5,TGTGCCAGCAAACACCAGGGTCGGGAGACCCAGTACTTC,CASKHQGRETQYF
TRBV11-2,.,.,TRBJ2-3,TGTGCCAGCAGCTTCCAGCCCCAACGAGGAGGAGATACGCAGTATTTT,CASSFQPQRGGDTQYF
TRBV2,TRBD1,.,TRBJ2-7,TGTGCCAGCAGGCCCCTGACAGGGGGCCGGAGCGAGCAGTACTTC,CASRPLTGGRSEQYF
TRBV30,TRBD1,.,TRBJ2-7,TGTGCCTGGAGCTGCCGGGACAGGGATGAGGGCGAGCAGTACTTC,CAWSCRDRDEGEQYF
TRBV5-1,TRBD1,.,TRBJ2-5,TGCGCCAGCAGCCGTACGGTGTCGAGACAGGGGAGGGAGACCCAGTACTTC,CASSRTVSRQGRETQYF
TRBV19,.,.,TRBJ1-6,TGTGCCAGTAGTGGGCAGGTCCTCCACTTT,CASSGQVLHF
TRBV30,.,once,TRBJ1-3,TGTGCCTGGAGTTTAGGACAATCAGGAAACACCATATATTTT,CAWSLGQSGNTIYF
TRBV5-1,.,.,TRBJ1-2,TGCGCCAGCAGCTCGCAGACCCCCGTCTATGGCTACACCTTC,CASSSQTPVYGYTF
TRBV19,TRBD1,.,TRBJ1-2,TGTGCCAGCACTACAGGGGCCCTAGGGGACTATGGCTACACCTTC,CASTTGALGDYGYTF
TRBV15,.,once,TRBJ1-1,TGTGCCACCAGCAGAAAGTCTTCTAACACTGAAGCTTTCTTT,CATSRKSSNTEAFF
TRBV18,.,.,TRBJ1-5,TGTGCCAGCTCCCTGGACGGAAATCAGCCCCAGCATTTT,CASSLDGNQPQHF
TRBV4-1,TRBD1,.,TRBJ2-7,TGCGCCAGCAGCCAGTCCGGGACAGGGGCTTGGGAGCAGTACTTC,CASSQSGTGAWEQYF
TRBV5-6,TRBD1,.,TRBJ1-2,TGTGCCAGCAGCTTGATCTGGCAGGGGGACGACTATGGCTACACCTTC,CASSLIWQGDDYGYTF
TRBV27,TRBD1,.,TRBJ1-2,TGTGCCAGCAGTTTAGGGACAGGGGGCCAGTATGGCTACACCTTC,CASSLGTGGQYGYTF
TRBV27,.,few,TRBJ2-3,TGTGCCAGCAGTTTAGGGACTTCACCTAGCACAGATACGCAGTATTTT,CASSLGTSPSTDTQYF
TRBV7-9,TRBD2,.,TRBJ2-2,TGTGCCAGCAGCTTAGTGCCGGGAGGGCCCATAAACACCGGGGAGCTGTTTTTT,CASSLVPGGPINTGELFF
TRBV15,TRBD2,.,TRBJ2-1,TGTGCCACCAGGCCGCAGGGGGGGGGACTAGCGGTCTACAATGAGCAGTTCTTC,CATRPQGGGLAVYNEQFF
TRBV5-5,.,.,TRBJ1-1,TGTGCCAGCAGCTTGGCCGGGGCCCGAGGGCGCACTGAAGCTTTCTTT,CASSLAGARGRTEAFF
TRBV10-3,TRBD1,.,TRBJ1-1,TGTGCCATCACTAGACAGGGGAGTGGGGACACTGAAGCTTTCTTT,CAITRQGSGDTEAFF
TRBV5-1,TRBD2,.,TRBJ2-7,TGCGCCAGCAGCTCCTTTGTAGCGGGTGGTGCCTACGAGCAGTACTTC,CASSSFVAGGAYEQYF
TRBV7-9,.,.,TRBJ2-2,TGTGCCAGCAGCTTATTGCATTCGGGGGAGCTGTTTTTT,CASSLLHSGELFF
TRBV7-2,.,once,TRBJ2-1,TGTGCCAGCAGCCCCACCGGGGACATCAGTTACAATGAGCAGTTCTTC,CASSPTGDISYNEQFF
TRBV5-4,TRBD1,.,TRBJ1-3,TGTGCCAGCAGCTTGAAAACAGGGGCCTCTGGAAACACCATATATTTT,CASSLKTGASGNTIYF
TRBV6-2/TRBV6-3,.,.,TRBJ2-6,TGTGCCAGCAGTAATCCCGAACCCTCTGGGGCCAACGTCCTGACTTTC,CASSNPEPSGANVLTF
TRBV9,.,.,TRBJ2-1,TGTGCCAGCAGCGTAGAGGGTGTGCGGGTATCCTACAATGAGCAGTTCTTC,CASSVEGVRVSYNEQFF
TRBV5-4,TRBD2,.,TRBJ2-7,TGTGCCAGCAGCCTCAAACGGGGGGGAGAGCAGTACTTC,CASSLKRGGEQYF